Listed below are T cell receptor beta chains from one sample, sequenced in a study of blood T cell repertoires in COVID-19. Data came from immunoSEQ multiplex PCR; TCRdb stores just in-frame clones and leaves some out. The sample contains 200,000 to 250,000 clones, approximately 78% of which appear only once. Sequenced input: peripheral blood. Every receptor here comes from a woman aged 80 or older with COVID-19, enrolled during active disease. The CDR3 runs from the conserved cysteine through the conserved F or W. The order of the fields is V gene, J gene, D gene, clone size, CDR3 DNA, CDR3 protein. D genes are given only for firm matches. Only part of the rows carry a size: once, few, many, or a class if the clone is expanded.

>TRBV12-3/TRBV12-4|TRBJ1-1|-|-
TGTGCCAGCAGTACCCAGGGGATGGCTGAAGCTTTCTTT
CASSTQGMAEAFF
>TRBV3-1/TRBV3-2|TRBJ1-5|-|-
TGTGCCAGCAGCCGAGAGGGCTTTAGCAATCAGCCCCAGCATTTT
CASSREGFSNQPQHF
>TRBV19|TRBJ2-5|-|-
TGTGCCAGTAGTATAGGTAGCGGTCAAGAGACCCAGTACTTC
CASSIGSGQETQYF
>TRBV9|TRBJ2-5|-|-
TGTGCCAGCACCGAGCAGGGCACCCAAAAAGAGACCCAGTACTTC
CASTEQGTQKETQYF
>TRBV6-1|TRBJ1-2|-|-
TGTGCCAGCAGTGAAGGCGGGCACGATGGCTACACCTTC
CASSEGGHDGYTF
>TRBV28|TRBJ2-7|-|-
TGTGCCAGCAGTTTATGGTCAGGGTCGTCCTACGAGCAGTACTTC
CASSLWSGSSYEQYF
>TRBV4-1|TRBJ2-7|TRBD2|-
TGCGCCAGCAGCACAGGGACTAGCGGGATTGGGTACGAGCAGTACTTC
CASSTGTSGIGYEQYF
>TRBV7-2|TRBJ1-1|-|once
TGTGCCAGCAGTCCCCAGGCAGGGTCGACGTTGAACACTGAAGCTTTCTTT
CASSPQAGSTLNTEAFF
>TRBV2|TRBJ2-1|TRBD2|-
TGTGCCAGCAGTGAAGCGCCAGCGGGACCCTACAATGAGCAGTTCTTC
CASSEAPAGPYNEQFF
>TRBV5-1|TRBJ2-7|TRBD1|-
TGCGCCAGCAGAGTGGGACAGGGGTACGAGCAGTACTTC
CASRVGQGYEQYF
>TRBV2|TRBJ2-1|TRBD1|-
TGTGCCTCCGAGGGGGCTTTGGATGAGCAGTTCTTC
CASEGALDEQFF
>TRBV7-2|TRBJ1-5|TRBD1|-
TGTGCCAGCAGCTTAGAGGGGGCAGTGGCTCAGCCCCAGCATTTT
CASSLEGAVAQPQHF
>TRBV7-9|TRBJ2-2|-|-
TGTGCCAGCAGCACCTCTCCGGGACTTAAGAACACCGGGGAGCTGTTTTTT
CASSTSPGLKNTGELFF
>TRBV27|TRBJ1-6|TRBD1|-
TGTGCCAGCAGTCTCGGGACAGGGGGCACGCCACCCCTCCACTTT
CASSLGTGGTPPLHF
>TRBV5-4|TRBJ1-2|TRBD1|few
TGTGCCAGCAGCTTGGTCGGGACAGATGGCTACACCTTC
CASSLVGTDGYTF
>TRBV9|TRBJ2-5|-|-
TGTGCCAGCAGCGTAGGGGGCGCTACCCAAGAGACCCAGTACTTC
CASSVGGATQETQYF
>TRBV28|TRBJ2-4|-|-
TGTGCCAGCAGTTCCCACAACCCGGGACACACACCCAAAAACATTCAGTACTTC
CASSSHNPGHTPKNIQYF
>TRBV18|TRBJ1-2|TRBD1|-
TGTGCCAGCTCGTATCCCGGGACAGTGGGCTACACCTTC
CASSYPGTVGYTF
>TRBV21-1|TRBJ1-2|-|few
TGTGCCAGCAGCAACGACAGGGGTAAGAGTGGCTACACCTTC
CASSNDRGKSGYTF
>TRBV3-1/TRBV3-2|TRBJ1-1|-|-
TGTGCCAGCAGCCAAGGGGCCCAGGCGAACACTGAAGCTTTCTTT
CASSQGAQANTEAFF
>TRBV7-9|TRBJ1-5|-|once
TGTGCCAGCAGCCGGGAACGTGCCCCCCAGCATTTT
CASSRERAPQHF
>TRBV29-1|TRBJ2-1|-|-
TGCAGCGGTACCGGGAATTACAATGAGCAGTTCTTC
CSGTGNYNEQFF
>TRBV4-1|TRBJ1-4|-|-
TGCGCCAGCAGCCGAGTTTCTCCACGGGGAAAACTGTTTTTT
CASSRVSPRGKLFF
>TRBV25-1|TRBJ1-1|TRBD1|-
TGTGCCAGCAGTATCGGACAGGGGGCAACTTTCTTT
CASSIGQGATFF
>TRBV7-2|TRBJ1-1|TRBD1|-
TGTGCCAGCAGCCCGTCGGACAGGGGGGTAAAGTCGACGGCTTTCTTT
CASSPSDRGVKSTAFF
>TRBV18|TRBJ1-5|TRBD1|-
TGTGCCAGCTCACCACCACAGGGGGCTAGCAATCAGCCCCAGCATTTT
CASSPPQGASNQPQHF
>TRBV5-1|TRBJ2-1|-|-
TGCGCCAGCAGCTTGGCCGCGGGTTACAATGAGCAGTTCTTC
CASSLAAGYNEQFF
>TRBV2|TRBJ2-7|-|-
TGTGCCAGCAATCTTGGAGGGAGCTCCTACGAGCAGTACTTC
CASNLGGSSYEQYF
>TRBV3-1/TRBV3-2|TRBJ2-5|-|-
TGTGCCAGCAGAAGACATAACCAAGAGACCCAGTACTTC
CASRRHNQETQYF
>TRBV21-1|TRBJ1-1|-|-
TGTGCCAGCACCATACGGACAGGGGTAAACACTGAAGCTTTCTTT
CASTIRTGVNTEAFF
>TRBV29-1|TRBJ2-1|TRBD2|-
TGCAGCGTCGGACTAGCGGGAGGCGCCACAAGAGCTAACGCCTACAATGAGCAGTTCTTC
CSVGLAGGATRANAYNEQFF
>TRBV12-5|TRBJ1-5|-|-
TGTGCTAGTGGATTAGGAGGCTCTCAGCCCCAGCATTTT
CASGLGGSQPQHF
>TRBV7-2|TRBJ2-1|TRBD2|-
TGTGCCAGCAGCTTAAAAGCGGGGGGTCCCAGTGAGCAGTTCTTC
CASSLKAGGPSEQFF
>TRBV29-1|TRBJ1-2|TRBD1|once
TGCAGCGTCGGGGACAGCTCTAACTATGGCTACACCTTC
CSVGDSSNYGYTF
>TRBV18|TRBJ1-2|TRBD1|-
TGTGCCAGCTCACCACAGGGGGCCTATGGCTACACCTTC
CASSPQGAYGYTF
>TRBV5-1|TRBJ1-1|-|-
TGCGCCAGCACCGAACAGCCGAACACTGAAGCTTTCTTT
CASTEQPNTEAFF
>TRBV5-1|TRBJ1-2|-|-
TGCGCCAGCAGCCAAGATTCGACAGCGTGGGTATATGGCTACACCTTC
CASSQDSTAWVYGYTF
>TRBV28|TRBJ1-5|TRBD1|many
TGTGCCAGCAGTTCACCGGGACAGGGCAATCAGCCCCAGCATTTT
CASSSPGQGNQPQHF
>TRBV19|TRBJ1-5|TRBD1|-
TGTGCCAGTAGTCTTCTTCGGGACAGCTCAATACGACAGCATTTT
CASSLLRDSSIRQHF